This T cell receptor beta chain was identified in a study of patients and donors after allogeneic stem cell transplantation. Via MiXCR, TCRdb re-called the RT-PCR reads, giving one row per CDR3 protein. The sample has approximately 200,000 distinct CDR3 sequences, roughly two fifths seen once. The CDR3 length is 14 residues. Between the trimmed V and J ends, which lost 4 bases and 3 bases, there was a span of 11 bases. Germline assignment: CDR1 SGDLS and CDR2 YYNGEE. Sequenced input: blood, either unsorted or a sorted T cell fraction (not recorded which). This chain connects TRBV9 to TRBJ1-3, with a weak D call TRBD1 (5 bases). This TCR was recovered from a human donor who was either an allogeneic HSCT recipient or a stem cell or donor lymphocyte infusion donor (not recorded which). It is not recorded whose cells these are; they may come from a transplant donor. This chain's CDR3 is CASSPGTDGNTIYF. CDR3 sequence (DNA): TGTGCCAGCAGCCCGGGGACGGATGGAAACACCATATATTTT.